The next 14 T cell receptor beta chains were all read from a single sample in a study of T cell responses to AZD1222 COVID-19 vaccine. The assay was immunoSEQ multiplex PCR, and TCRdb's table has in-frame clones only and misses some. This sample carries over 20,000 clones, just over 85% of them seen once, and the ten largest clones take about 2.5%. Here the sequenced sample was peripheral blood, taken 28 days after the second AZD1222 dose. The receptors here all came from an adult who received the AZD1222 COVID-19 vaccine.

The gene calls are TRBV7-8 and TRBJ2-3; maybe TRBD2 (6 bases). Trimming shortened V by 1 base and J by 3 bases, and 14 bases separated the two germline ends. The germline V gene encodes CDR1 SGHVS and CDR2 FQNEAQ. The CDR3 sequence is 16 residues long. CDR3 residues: CASSLDRGLQTDTQYF. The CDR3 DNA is TGTGCCAGCAGCTTAGATAGGGGACTGCAAACAGATACGCAGTATTTT.

The CDR3 bases are TGCGCCAGCAGCTTCAGGGGTCCTAATGAAAAACTGTTTTTT. This translates into CASSFRGPNEKLFF. The chain has TRBV5-1 and TRBJ1-4, with D possibly TRBD1 on 6 matching bases. The CDR3 has 14 amino acids. The V gene lost 2 bases and the J gene lost 3 bases, with 8 bases spanning the gap. CDR1 SGHRS and CDR2 YFSETQ come from the germline V gene.

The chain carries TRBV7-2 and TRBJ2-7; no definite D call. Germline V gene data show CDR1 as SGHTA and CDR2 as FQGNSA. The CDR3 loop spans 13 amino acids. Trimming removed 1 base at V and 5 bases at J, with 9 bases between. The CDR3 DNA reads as TGTGCCAGCAGCTTAGAGTGGCAGCACGAGCAGTACTTC. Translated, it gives CASSLEWQHEQYF.

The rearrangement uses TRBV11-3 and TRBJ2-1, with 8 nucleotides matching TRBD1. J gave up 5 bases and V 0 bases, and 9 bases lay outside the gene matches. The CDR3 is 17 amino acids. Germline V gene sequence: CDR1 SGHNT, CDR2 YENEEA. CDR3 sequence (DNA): TGTGCCAGCAGCTTAGACAGGGGGCCCTTAAATAACAATGAGCAGTTCTTC. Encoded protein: CASSLDRGPLNNNEQFF.

CDR3 coding DNA: TGTGCCAGCATTCGAGGTCAGGGACCCTATGAGGGCTACACCTTC. Protein product: CASIRGQGPYEGYTF. The chain uses TRBV6-5 and TRBJ1-2; a possible D gene is TRBD1 (5 bases). Trimming cost V 7 bases and J 8 bases, with 23 bases left between them. CDR3 size: 15 residues. Germline V lookup: CDR1 MNHEY, CDR2 SVGAGI.

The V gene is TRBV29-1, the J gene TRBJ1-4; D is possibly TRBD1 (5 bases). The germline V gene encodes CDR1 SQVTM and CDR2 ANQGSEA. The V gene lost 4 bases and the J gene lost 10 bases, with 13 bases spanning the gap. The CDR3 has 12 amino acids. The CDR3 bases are TGCAGCGTTGTTAGGGAGGGGAGAAAACTGTTTTTT. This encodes CSVVREGRKLFF. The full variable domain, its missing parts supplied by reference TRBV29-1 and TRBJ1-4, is SAVISQKPSRDICQRGTSLTIQCQVDSQVTMMFWYRQQPGQSLTLIATANQGSEATYESGFVIDKFPISRPNLTFSTLTVSNMSPEDSSIYLCSVVREGRKLFFGSGTQLSVL.

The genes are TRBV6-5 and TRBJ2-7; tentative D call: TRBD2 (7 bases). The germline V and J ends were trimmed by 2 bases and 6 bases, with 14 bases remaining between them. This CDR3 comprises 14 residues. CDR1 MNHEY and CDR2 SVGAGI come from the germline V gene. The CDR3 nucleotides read TGTGCCAGCAGTTACCGACGGGGGGCGCTCGAGCAGTACTTC. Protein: CASSYRRGALEQYF.

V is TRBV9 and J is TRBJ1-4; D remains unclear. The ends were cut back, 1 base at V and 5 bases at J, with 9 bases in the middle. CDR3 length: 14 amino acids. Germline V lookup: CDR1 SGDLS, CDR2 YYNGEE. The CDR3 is CASSVSGTNEKLFF. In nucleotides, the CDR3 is TGTGCCAGCAGCGTATCGGGCACAAATGAAAAACTGTTTTTT. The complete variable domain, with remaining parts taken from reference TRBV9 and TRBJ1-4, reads DSGVTQTPKHLITATGQRVTLRCSPRSGDLSVYWYQQSLDQGLQFLIQYYNGEERAKGNILERFSAQQFPDLHSELNLSSLELGDSALYFCASSVSGTNEKLFFGSGTQLSVL.

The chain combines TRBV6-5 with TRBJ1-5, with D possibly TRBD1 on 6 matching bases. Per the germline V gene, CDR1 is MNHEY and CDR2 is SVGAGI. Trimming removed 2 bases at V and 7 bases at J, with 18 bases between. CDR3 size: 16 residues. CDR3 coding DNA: TGTGCCAGCAGTTACGGGAGCCCGACAGGACTCCAGCCCCAGCATTTT. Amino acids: CASSYGSPTGLQPQHF.

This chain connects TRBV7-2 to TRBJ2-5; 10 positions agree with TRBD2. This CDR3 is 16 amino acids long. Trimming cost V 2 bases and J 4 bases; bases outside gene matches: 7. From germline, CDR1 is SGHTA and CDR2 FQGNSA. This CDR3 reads CASSLSIASGGETQYF. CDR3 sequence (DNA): TGTGCCAGCAGCTTATCAATTGCTAGCGGGGGAGAGACCCAGTACTTC.

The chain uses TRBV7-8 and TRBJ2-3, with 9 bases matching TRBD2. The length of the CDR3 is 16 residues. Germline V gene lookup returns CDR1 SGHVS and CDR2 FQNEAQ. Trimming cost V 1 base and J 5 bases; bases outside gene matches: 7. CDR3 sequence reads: CASSLVAGGPGDTQYF. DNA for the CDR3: TGTGCCAGCAGCTTAGTTGCGGGGGGGCCTGGAGATACGCAGTATTTT. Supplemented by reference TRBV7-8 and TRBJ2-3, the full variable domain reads GAGVSQSPRYKVAKRGQDVALRCDPISGHVSLFWYQQALGQGPEFLTYFQNEAQLDKSGLPSDRFFAERPEGSVSTLKIQRTQQEDSAVYLCASSLVAGGPGDTQYFGPGTRLTVL.

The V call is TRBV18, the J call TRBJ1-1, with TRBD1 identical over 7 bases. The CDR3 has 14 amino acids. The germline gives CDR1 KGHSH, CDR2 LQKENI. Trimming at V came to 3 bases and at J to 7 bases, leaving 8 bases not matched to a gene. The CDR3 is CASSPQGVNGEAFF. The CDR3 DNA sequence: TGTGCCAGCTCACCCCAGGGGGTAAATGGTGAAGCTTTCTTT.

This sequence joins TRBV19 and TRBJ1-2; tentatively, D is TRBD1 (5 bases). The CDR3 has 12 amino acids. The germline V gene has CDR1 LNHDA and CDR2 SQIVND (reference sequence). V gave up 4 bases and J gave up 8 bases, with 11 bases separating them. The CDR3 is CASSRDQGGYTF. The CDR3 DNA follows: TGTGCCAGTAGTAGGGACCAAGGGGGCTACACCTTC.

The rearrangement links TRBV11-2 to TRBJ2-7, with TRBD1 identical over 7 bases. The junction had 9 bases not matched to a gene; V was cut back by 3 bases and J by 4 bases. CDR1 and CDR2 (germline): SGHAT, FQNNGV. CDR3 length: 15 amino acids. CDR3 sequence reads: CASSFFKGALYEQYF. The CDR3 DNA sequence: TGTGCCAGCAGCTTTTTTAAGGGGGCATTATACGAGCAGTACTTC.